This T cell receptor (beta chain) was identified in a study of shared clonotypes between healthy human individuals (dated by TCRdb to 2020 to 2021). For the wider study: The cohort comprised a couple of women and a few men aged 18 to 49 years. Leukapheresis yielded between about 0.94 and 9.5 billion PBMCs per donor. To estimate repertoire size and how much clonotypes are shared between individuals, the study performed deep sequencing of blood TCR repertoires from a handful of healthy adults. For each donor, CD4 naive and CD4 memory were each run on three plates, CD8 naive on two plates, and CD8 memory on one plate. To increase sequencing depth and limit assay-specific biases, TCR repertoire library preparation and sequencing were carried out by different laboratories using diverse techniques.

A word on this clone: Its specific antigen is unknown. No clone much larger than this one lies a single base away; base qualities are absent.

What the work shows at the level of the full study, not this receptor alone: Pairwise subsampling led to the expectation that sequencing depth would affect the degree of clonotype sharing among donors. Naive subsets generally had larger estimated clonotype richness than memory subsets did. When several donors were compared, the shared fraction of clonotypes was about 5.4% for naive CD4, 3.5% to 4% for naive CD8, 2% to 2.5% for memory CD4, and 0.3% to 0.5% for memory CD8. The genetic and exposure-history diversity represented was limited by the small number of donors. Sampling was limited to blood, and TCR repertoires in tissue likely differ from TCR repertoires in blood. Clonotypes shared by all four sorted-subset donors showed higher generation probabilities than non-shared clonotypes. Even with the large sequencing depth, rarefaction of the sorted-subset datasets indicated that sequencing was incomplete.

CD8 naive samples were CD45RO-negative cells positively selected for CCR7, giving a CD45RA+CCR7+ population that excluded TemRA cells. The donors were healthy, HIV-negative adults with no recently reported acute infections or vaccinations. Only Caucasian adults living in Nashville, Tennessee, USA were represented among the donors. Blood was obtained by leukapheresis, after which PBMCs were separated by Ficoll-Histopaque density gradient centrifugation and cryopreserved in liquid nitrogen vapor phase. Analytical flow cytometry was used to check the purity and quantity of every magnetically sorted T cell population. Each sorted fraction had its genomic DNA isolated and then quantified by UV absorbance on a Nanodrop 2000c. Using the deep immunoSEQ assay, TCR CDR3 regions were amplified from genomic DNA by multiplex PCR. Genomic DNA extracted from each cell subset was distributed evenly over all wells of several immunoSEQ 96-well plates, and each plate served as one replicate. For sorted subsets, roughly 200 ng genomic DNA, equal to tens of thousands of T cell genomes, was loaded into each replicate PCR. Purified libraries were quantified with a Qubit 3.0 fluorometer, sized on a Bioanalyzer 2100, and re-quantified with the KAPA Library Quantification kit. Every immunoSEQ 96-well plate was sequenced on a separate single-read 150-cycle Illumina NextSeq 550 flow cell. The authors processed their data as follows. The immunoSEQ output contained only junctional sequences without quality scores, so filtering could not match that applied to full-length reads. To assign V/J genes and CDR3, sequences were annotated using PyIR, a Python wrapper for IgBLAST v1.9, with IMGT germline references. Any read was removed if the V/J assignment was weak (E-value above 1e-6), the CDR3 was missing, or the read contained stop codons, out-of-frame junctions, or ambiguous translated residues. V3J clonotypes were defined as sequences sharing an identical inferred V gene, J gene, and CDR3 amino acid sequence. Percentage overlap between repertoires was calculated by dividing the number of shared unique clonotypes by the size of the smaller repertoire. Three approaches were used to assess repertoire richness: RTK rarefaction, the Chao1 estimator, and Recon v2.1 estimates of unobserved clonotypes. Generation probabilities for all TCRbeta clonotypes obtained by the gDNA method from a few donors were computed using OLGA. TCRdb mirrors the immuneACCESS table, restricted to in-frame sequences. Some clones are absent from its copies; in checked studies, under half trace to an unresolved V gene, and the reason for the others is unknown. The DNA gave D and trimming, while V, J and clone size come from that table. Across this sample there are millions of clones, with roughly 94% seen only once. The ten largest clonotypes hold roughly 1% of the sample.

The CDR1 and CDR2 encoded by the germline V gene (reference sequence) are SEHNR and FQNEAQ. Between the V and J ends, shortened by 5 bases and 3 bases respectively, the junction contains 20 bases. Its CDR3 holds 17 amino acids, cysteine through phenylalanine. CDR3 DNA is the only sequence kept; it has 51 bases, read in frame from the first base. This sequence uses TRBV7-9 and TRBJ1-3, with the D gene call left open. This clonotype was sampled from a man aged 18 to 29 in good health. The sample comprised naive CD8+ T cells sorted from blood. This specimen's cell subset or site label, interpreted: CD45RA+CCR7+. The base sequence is TGTGCCAGCAGCCGTAGCGATGGCATCTTTGTTGGAAACACCATATATTTT. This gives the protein CASSRSDGIFVGNTIYF.